Detailed here is one T cell receptor (beta chain). What it recognizes is unknown. Donors sampled were nominally healthy, though unrecorded immune exposures were likely. CDR1 SGHNT and CDR2 YENEEA come from the germline V gene. This CDR3 region has 14 residues. This sample is part of a study of cytomegalovirus exposure and HLA in healthy donors. The PCR made use of 60 Vbeta and 13 Jbeta primers. Repertoires were generated with immunoSEQ multiplex PCR, while TCRdb's copy carries only in-frame clones and drops some. The table shows some 150,000 clones, with over 80% occurring only once. Regarding the study as a whole: Generally TCR sequences proved uncommon, though certain public TCRs appeared in numerous donors. Among TCR beta chains of equal frequency, HLA-associated ones were more clonally expanded in a later analysis. In a later analysis, a missense DCLRE1C variant was linked to TCR beta V- and J-gene trimming.

The sample taken for sequencing was PBMCs. V usage is TRBV11-3 and J usage is TRBJ2-5, with 10 bases identical to TRBD1. Judging by the DNA end, TRBJ2-7 fits better; the J call may be wrong. This TCR was recovered from a woman aged 18-35 years in good health and CMV-seronegative. CDR3 in amino acids: CASSIPGQGYEQYF. The CDR3 DNA sequence: TGTGCCAGCAGCATACCGGGACAGGGGTACGAGCAGTACTTC.